The clone carrying this TCR beta chain turned up a few times. Its antigen is unknown. As the method for making TCR beta libraries, quantitative 5'-RACE with molecular barcodes was used. Using its own MiXCR run on the 5' RACE reads, TCRdb lists one record per CDR3 protein. The sample holds around 300,000 distinct CDR3 sequences; approximately 14% are singletons and the top ten take 0.85% to 1.4%. The data originate from a study of CD8 T cells in ankylosing spondylitis. Findings and limits, study-wide: Made up of eight highly homologous variants, a TCR beta motif appeared characteristic of ankylosing spondylitis blood.

Material for sequencing was blood, either unsorted or a sorted T cell fraction (not recorded which). This TCR came from a male donor with ankylosing spondylitis or in good health (not recorded which).

The CDR3 DNA follows: TGTGCCAGCAGCCCTTGGGTTGAGCGCGGCGAGCAGTTCTTC. Encoded protein: CASSPWVERGEQFF. V gene TRBV12-3 or TRBV12-4 combines with J gene TRBJ2-1; no firm D call. Trimming shortened V by 6 bases and J by 10 bases, and 19 bases separated the two germline ends. CDR3 length: 14 amino acids.